This T cell receptor beta chain was identified during a study of somatic mutations in cytotoxic T cells in rheumatoid arthritis. Study overall: In some cases, T-cell populations stained with V beta antibodies were flow-sorted at nearly 100% purity, and these included V beta1+ cells sequenced for TCRB.

Magnetic beads with positive selection isolated CD4+ and CD8+ fractions, whose purity was verified by flow cytometry. As handled by the study authors: Concordance between patient CD8+ clones exceeding 1% and published virus-specific TCRB sequences was infrequent. Clones were sequenced by immunoSEQ multiplex PCR, and TCRdb holds only the in-frame ones, with some missing. V, J and clone size are those of that table, while D and trimming were read from the DNA. Of 2,500 to 3,000 clones listed, 82% were seen once; the top ten hold around 50%. The sequencing input was CD8+ T cells sorted from blood. This clonotype was sampled from a man aged 55 to 70 with rheumatoid arthritis.

The DNA of the CDR3 is TGCGCCAGCAGCCAAGATAGGGCAGGGGGCTATGGCTACACCTTC. Amino acid sequence: CASSQDRAGGYGYTF. The chain links TRBV4-1 to TRBJ1-2; TRBD1 matches 7 bases. Germline loops: CDR1 MGHRA, CDR2 YSYEKL. This CDR3 region has 15 residues. The ends lost 0 bases at V and 4 bases at J; junction bases unmatched: 5.